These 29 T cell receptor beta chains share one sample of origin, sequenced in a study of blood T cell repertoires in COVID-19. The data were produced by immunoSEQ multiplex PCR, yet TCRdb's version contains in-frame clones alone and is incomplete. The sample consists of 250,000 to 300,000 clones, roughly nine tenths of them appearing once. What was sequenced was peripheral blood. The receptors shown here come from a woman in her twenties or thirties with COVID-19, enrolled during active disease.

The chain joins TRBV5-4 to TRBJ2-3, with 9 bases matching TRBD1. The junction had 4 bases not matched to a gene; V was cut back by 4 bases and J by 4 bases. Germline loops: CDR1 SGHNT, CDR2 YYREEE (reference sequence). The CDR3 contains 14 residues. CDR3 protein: CASSPRQGADTQYF. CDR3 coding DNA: TGTGCCAGCAGCCCGCGACAGGGGGCAGATACGCAGTATTTT.

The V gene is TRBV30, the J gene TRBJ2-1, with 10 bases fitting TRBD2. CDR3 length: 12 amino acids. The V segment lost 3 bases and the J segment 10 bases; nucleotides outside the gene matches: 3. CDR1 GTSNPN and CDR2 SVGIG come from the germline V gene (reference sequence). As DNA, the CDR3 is TGTGCCTGGAGCGAGACTAGCGGGGAGCAGTTCTTC. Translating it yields CAWSETSGEQFF.

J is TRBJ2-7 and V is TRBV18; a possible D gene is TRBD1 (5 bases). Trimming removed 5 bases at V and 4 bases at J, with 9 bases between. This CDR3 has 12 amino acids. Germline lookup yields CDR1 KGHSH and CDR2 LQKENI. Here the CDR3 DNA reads TGTGCCAGCTCATTGCAGGGATACGAGCAGTACTTC. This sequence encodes CASSLQGYEQYF.

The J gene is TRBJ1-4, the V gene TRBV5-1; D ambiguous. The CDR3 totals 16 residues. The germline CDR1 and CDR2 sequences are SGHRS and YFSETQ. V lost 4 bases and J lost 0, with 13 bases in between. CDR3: CASSPPSGATNEKLFF. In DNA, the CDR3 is TGCGCCAGCAGCCCCCCTTCGGGAGCAACTAATGAAAAACTGTTTTTT.

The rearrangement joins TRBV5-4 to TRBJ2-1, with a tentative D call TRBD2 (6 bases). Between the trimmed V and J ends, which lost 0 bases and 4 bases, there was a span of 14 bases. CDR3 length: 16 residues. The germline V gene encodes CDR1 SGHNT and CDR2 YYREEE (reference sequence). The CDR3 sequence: CASSLVAGTGYNEQFF. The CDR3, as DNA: TGTGCCAGCAGCTTGGTGGCGGGGACGGGTTACAATGAGCAGTTCTTC.

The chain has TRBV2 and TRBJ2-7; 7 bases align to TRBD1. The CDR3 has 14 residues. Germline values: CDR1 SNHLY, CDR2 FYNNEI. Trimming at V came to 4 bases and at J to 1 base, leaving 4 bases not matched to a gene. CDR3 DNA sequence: TGTGCCAGCAGTGTCGCAGGGGGATCCTACGAGCAGTACTTC. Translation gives CASSVAGGSYEQYF.

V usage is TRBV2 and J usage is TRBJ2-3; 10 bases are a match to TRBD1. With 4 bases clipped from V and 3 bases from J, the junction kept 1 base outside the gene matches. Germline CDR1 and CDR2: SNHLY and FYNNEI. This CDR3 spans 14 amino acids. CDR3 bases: TGTGCCAGCAGTGGGGACAGGGGAACAGATACGCAGTATTTT. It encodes CASSGDRGTDTQYF. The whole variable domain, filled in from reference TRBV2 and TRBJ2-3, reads EPEVTQTPSHQVTQMGQEVILRCVPISNHLYFYWYRQILGQKVEFLVSFYNNEISEKSEIFDDQFSVERPDGSNFTLKIRSTKLEDSAMYFCASSGDRGTDTQYFGPGTRLTVL.

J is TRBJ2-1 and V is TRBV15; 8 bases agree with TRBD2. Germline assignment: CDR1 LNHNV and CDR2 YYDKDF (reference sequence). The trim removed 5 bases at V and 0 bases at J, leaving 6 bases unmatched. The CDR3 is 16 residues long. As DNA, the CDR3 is TGTGCCACCAGCCGACCCAGCGGGAGCTCCTACAATGAGCAGTTCTTC. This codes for CATSRPSGSSYNEQFF. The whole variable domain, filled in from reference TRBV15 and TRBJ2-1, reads DAMVIQNPRYQVTQFGKPVTLSCSQTLNHNVMYWYQQKSSQAPKLLFHYYDKDFNNEADTPDNFQSRRPNTSFCFLDIRSPGLGDTAMYLCATSRPSGSSYNEQFFGPGTRLTVL.

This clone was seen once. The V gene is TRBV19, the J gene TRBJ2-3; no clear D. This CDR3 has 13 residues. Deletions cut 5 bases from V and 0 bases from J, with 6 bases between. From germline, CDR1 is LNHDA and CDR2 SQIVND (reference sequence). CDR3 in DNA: TGTGCCAGTAGTGCCGAGAGCACAGATACGCAGTATTTT. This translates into CASSAESTDTQYF.

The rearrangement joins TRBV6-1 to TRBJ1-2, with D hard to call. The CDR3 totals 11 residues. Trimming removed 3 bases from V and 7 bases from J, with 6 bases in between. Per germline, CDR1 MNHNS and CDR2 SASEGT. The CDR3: CASSEGFGYTF. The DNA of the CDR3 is TGTGCCAGCAGTGAGGGCTTTGGCTACACCTTC.

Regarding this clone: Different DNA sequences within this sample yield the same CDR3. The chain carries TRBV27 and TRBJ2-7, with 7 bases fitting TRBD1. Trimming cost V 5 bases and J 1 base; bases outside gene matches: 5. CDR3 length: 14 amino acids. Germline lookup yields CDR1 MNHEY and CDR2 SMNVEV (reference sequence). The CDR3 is CASSPRTGSYEQYF. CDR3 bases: TGTGCCAGCAGTCCCCGGACAGGTTCCTACGAGCAGTACTTC.

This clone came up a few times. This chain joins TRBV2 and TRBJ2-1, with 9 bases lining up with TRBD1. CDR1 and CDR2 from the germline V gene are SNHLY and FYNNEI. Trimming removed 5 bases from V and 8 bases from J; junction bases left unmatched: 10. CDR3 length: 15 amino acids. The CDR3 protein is CASSPGQGRFYEQFF. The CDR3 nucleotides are TGTGCCAGCAGTCCGGGACAGGGAAGATTCTATGAGCAGTTCTTC.

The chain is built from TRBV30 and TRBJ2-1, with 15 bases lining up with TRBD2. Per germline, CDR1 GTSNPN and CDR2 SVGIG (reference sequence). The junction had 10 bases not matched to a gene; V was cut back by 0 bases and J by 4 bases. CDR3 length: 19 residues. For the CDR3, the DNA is TGTGCCTGGAGTGTACAGCGGACTAGCGGGAGGGTAGCGTACAATGAGCAGTTCTTC. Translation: CAWSVQRTSGRVAYNEQFF.

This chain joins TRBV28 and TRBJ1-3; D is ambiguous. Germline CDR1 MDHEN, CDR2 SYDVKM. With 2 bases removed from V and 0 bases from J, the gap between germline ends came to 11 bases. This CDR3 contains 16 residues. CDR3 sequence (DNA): TGTGCCAGCAGTTTACAGGAAACAAACTCTGGAAACACCATATATTTT. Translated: CASSLQETNSGNTIYF.

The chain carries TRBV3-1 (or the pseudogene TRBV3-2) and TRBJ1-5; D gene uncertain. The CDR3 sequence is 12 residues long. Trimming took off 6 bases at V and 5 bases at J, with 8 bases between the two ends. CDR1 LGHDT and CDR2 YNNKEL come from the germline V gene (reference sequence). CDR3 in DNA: TGTGCCAGCAGTTACATGGATCAGCCCCAGCATTTT. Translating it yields CASSYMDQPQHF.

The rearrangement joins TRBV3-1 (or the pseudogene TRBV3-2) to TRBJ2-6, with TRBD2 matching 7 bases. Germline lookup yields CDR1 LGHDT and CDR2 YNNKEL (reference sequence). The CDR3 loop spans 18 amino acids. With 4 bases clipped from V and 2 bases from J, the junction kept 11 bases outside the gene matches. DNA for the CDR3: TGTGCCAGCAGCCCCGTGGGGGGGGTGGTTACTGGGGCCAACGTCCTGACTTTC. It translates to CASSPVGGVVTGANVLTF.

CDR3 bases: TGTGCCAGCTGGGAGGGGATCACTGAAGCTTTCTTT. Encoded protein: CASWEGITEAFF. The V call is TRBV2, the J call TRBJ1-1; possibly TRBD1 for D (5 bases). Per germline, CDR1 SNHLY and CDR2 FYNNEI. The length of the CDR3 is 12 residues. V lost 8 bases to trimming and J lost 4 bases, with 11 bases between them.

The CDR3 region has the DNA TGTGCCAGCAGTTTAAACAGGGGGGACCAGTACTTC. Translating it yields CASSLNRGDQYF. The chain uses TRBV28 and TRBJ2-7, with TRBD1 identical over 8 bases. With 2 bases clipped from V and 10 bases from J, the junction kept 4 bases outside the gene matches. Germline lookup yields CDR1 MDHEN and CDR2 SYDVKM. The CDR3 spans 12 residues.

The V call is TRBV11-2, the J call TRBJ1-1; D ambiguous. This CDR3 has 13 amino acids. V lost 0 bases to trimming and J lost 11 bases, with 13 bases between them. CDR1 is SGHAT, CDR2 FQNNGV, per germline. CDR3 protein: CASSLDRLQQAFF. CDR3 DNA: TGTGCCAGCAGCTTAGATAGGTTACAACAGGCTTTCTTT. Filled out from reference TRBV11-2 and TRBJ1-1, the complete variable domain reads EAGVAQSPRYKIIEKRQSVAFWCNPISGHATLYWYQQILGQGPKLLIQFQNNGVVDDSQLPKDRFSAERLKGVDSTLKIQPAKLEDSAVYLCASSLDRLQQAFFGQGTRLTVV.

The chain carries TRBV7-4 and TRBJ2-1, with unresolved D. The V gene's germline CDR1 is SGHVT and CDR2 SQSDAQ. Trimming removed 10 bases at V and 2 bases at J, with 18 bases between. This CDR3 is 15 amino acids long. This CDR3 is CAIPCETRTYNEQFF. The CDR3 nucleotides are TGTGCCATCCCCTGTGAGACTCGGACCTACAATGAGCAGTTCTTC. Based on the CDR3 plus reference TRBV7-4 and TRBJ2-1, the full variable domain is GAGVSQSPRYKVAKRGRDVALRCDSISGHVTLYWYRQTLGQGSEVLTYSQSDAQRDKSGRPSGRFSAERPERSVSTLKIQRTEQGDSAVYLCAIPCETRTYNEQFFGPGTRLTVL.

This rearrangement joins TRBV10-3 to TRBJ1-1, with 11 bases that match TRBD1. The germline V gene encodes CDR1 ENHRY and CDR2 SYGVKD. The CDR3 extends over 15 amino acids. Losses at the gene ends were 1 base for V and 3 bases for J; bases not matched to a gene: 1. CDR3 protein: CAISEWGQGDTEAFF. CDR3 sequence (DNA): TGTGCCATCAGTGAGTGGGGACAGGGGGACACTGAAGCTTTCTTT.

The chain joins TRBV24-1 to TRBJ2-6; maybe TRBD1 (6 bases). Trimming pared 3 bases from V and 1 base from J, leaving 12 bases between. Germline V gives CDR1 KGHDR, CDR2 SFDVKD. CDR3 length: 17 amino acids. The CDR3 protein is CATSDEGTTSGANVLTF. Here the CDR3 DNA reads TGTGCCACCAGTGATGAGGGGACAACGTCTGGGGCCAACGTCCTGACTTTC.

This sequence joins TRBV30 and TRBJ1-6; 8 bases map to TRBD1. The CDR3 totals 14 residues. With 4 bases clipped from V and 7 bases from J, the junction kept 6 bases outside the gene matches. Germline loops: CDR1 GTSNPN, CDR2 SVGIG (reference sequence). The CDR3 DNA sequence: TGTGCCTGGACCCAGGGACAGGAAAATTCACCCCTCCACTTT. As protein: CAWTQGQENSPLHF.

The CDR3 DNA reads TGTGCCAGCAGAGGGACAGGGGGGAGCAATCAGCCCCAGCATTTT. This gives the protein CASRGTGGSNQPQHF. The chain couples TRBV6-5 to TRBJ1-5; 11 bases fit TRBD1. Germline V gene sequence: CDR1 MNHEY, CDR2 SVGAGI. The CDR3 runs 15 residues. Germline trimming cut 6 bases from V and 1 base from J; bases unmatched to any gene: 2.

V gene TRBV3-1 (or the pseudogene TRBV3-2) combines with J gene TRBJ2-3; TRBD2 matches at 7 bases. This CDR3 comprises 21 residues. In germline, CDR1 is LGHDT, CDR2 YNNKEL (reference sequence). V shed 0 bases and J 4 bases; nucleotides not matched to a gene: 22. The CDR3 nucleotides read TGTGCCAGCAGCCAAGATCTCACCGGGCTTTATGGGGGGAGGGCCCCAGATACGCAGTATTTT. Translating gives CASSQDLTGLYGGRAPDTQYF.

The CDR3 DNA follows: TGTGCCAGCTCCGACAGGGACCCCGGGGAGCTGTTTTTT. It encodes CASSDRDPGELFF. The chain employs TRBV27 and TRBJ2-2; 7 nucleotides align to TRBD1. The germline V gene encodes CDR1 MNHEY and CDR2 SMNVEV (reference sequence). This CDR3 comprises 13 residues. The V segment lost 8 bases and the J segment 6 bases; nucleotides outside the gene matches: 6.

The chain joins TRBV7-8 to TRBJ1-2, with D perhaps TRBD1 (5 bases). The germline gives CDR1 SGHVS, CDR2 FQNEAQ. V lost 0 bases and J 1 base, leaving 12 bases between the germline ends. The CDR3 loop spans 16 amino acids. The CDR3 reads CASSLAQGSGNYGYTF. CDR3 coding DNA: TGTGCCAGCAGCTTAGCGCAGGGATCGGGTAACTATGGCTACACCTTC.

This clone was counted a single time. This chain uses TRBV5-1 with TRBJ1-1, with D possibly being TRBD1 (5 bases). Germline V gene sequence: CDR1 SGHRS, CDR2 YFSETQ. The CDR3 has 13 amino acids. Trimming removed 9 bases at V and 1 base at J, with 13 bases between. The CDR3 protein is CATRGGANTEAFF. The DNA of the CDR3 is TGCGCCACCCGCGGAGGGGCGAACACTGAAGCTTTCTTT.

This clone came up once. The CDR3 bases are TGTGCCAGCAGCTTGGAGGAGGGATGGGACGAAGCTTTCTTT. Amino acids: CASSLEEGWDEAFF. V gene TRBV5-4 combines with J gene TRBJ1-1, with D perhaps matching TRBD1 (5 bases). CDR1 SGHNT and CDR2 YYREEE come from the germline V gene (reference sequence). This CDR3 is 14 amino acids long. The ends were cut back, 0 bases at V and 8 bases at J, with 14 bases in the middle.